This T cell receptor (beta chain) was identified during a study of CD8 T cells in ankylosing spondylitis. Findings and limits, study-wide: Certain motif variants had earlier been reported in reactive arthritis synovial fluid and blood. What seemed typical of ankylosing spondylitis blood was a TCR beta motif built from eight highly homologous variants. Those disease-linked clones were CD8+; they were also relatively rare in peripheral blood.

Libraries for TCR beta were made by quantitative 5'-RACE with molecular barcodes. TCRdb independently ran MiXCR on the 5' RACE reads; one entry per CDR3 protein. The data contain some 450,000 distinct CDR3 sequences, about 15% of them singletons. This clonotype was observed a few times. Antigen unknown. CDR1 and CDR2 from the germline V gene are MGHRA and YSYEKL. V was trimmed by 0 bases and J by 9 bases, leaving 24 bases between them. The CDR3 consists of 19 residues. This chain uses TRBV4-1 with TRBJ1-6, with TRBD1 as a possible D gene (5 bases). Sequencing was performed on blood, either unsorted or a sorted T cell fraction (not recorded which). The clonotype was recovered from a male donor with ankylosing spondylitis. DNA for the CDR3: TGCGCCAGCAGCCAAGATCGGTATGGCGGAGGCAGGGAGGCTTCACCCCTCCACTTT. This translates into CASSQDRYGGGREASPLHF.